The 31 T cell receptor beta chains reported below all come from one sample, sequenced in a study of blood T cell repertoires in COVID-19. Assay used: immunoSEQ multiplex PCR; TCRdb lists only in-frame clones, some missing. The profile shows 200,000 to 250,000 clones, about nine tenths of them singletons. Sequencing used peripheral blood. The receptors were sampled from a man younger than 40 who had recovered from COVID-19.

V is TRBV30 and J is TRBJ1-2, with a tentative D call TRBD1 (5 bases). Germline-derived CDR1 and CDR2 are GTSNPN and SVGIG (reference sequence). CDR3 size: 12 residues. V lost 5 bases, J lost 4 bases, and 11 bases lay in between. This CDR3 is CAWEGLSYGYTF. CDR3 in DNA: TGTGCCTGGGAGGGACTTTCCTATGGCTACACCTTC.

The V call is TRBV6-5, the J call TRBJ2-1, with TRBD1 matching over 7 bases. The J segment lost 7 bases and the V segment lost 5 bases, leaving 5 bases of the junction unmatched. The CDR3 extends over 13 amino acids. The V gene's germline CDR1 is MNHEY and CDR2 SVGAGI. CDR3 in amino acids: CASSTGDRNEQFF. The CDR3 DNA reads as TGTGCCAGCAGTACAGGGGATCGGAATGAGCAGTTCTTC.

This clone is a singleton in its sample. J is TRBJ2-2 and V is TRBV5-1; possibly TRBD1 for D (6 bases). This CDR3 is 18 amino acids long. Trimming stripped 6 bases from V and 0 bases from J, with 21 bases between. Germline CDR1 is SGHRS and CDR2 is YFSETQ. CDR3 bases: TGCGCCAGCAATCCGGGACACCCCAGAGAGGCGAACACCGGGGAGCTGTTTTTT. This codes for CASNPGHPREANTGELFF.

In this sample, this clone turned up a few times. The chain uses TRBV2 and TRBJ1-2, with 8 bases lining up with TRBD1. With 4 bases clipped from V and 5 bases from J, the junction kept 9 bases outside the gene matches. Per the germline V gene, CDR1 is SNHLY and CDR2 is FYNNEI. The CDR3 has 15 residues. CDR3 coding DNA: TGTGCCAGCAGTGTAGAAGGGACAGGAACATATGGCTACACCTTC. It translates to CASSVEGTGTYGYTF.

CDR3 nucleotides: TGTGCCAGCAGTTTGGGACAGGGTTCTGGCTACACCTTC. Protein product: CASSLGQGSGYTF. The chain couples TRBV12-3 or TRBV12-4 to TRBJ1-2; 9 positions agree with TRBD1. The CDR3 runs to 13 residues. Unmatched junction bases numbered 3, after V lost 3 bases and J lost 7 bases.

The chain links TRBV19 to TRBJ1-4; D uncertain. Germline assignment: CDR1 LNHDA and CDR2 SQIVND (reference sequence). CDR3 size: 12 residues. Trimming cost V 7 bases and J 5 bases, with 8 bases left between them. As DNA, the CDR3 is TGTGCCAGTACCCCCGGGAATGAAAAACTGTTTTTT. It yields the protein CASTPGNEKLFF.

V and J are TRBV6-5 and TRBJ1-1; D unclear. Germline CDR1 MNHEY, CDR2 SVGAGI. The CDR3 has 11 amino acids. Between the trimmed V and J ends, which lost 1 base and 7 bases, there was a span of 4 bases. CDR3 region: CASSYFGEAFF. In DNA form, the CDR3 reads TGTGCCAGCAGTTACTTCGGTGAAGCTTTCTTT.

This rearrangement joins TRBV5-1 to TRBJ2-3; 12 nucleotides align to TRBD2. J lost 2 bases, V lost 4 bases, and 5 bases had no gene match. CDR1 and CDR2 (germline): SGHRS, YFSETQ. This CDR3 spans 16 amino acids. Here the CDR3 reads CASSTGLAGTTDTQYF. The CDR3 DNA sequence: TGCGCCAGCAGCACTGGACTAGCGGGGACCACAGATACGCAGTATTTT.

This chain links TRBV28 with TRBJ1-1; TRBD1 might be the D (5 bases). CDR1 MDHEN and CDR2 SYDVKM come from the germline V gene. The V and J ends lost 3 bases and 8 bases respectively, with 10 bases between them. The CDR3 totals 12 residues. CDR3 amino acids: CASSLGLSEAFF. The CDR3 region has the DNA TGTGCCAGCAGTTTGGGGCTATCCGAAGCTTTCTTT.

The chain combines TRBV5-1 with TRBJ1-4; 7 nucleotides align to TRBD1. Germline V CDR1 and CDR2: SGHRS, YFSETQ. V lost 4 bases, J lost 3 bases, and 3 bases stayed unmatched. This CDR3 comprises 14 residues. CDR3 amino acids: CASSLGQPNEKLFF. DNA of the CDR3: TGCGCCAGCAGCCTGGGACAGCCTAATGAAAAACTGTTTTTT.

The chain combines TRBV5-1 with TRBJ2-3; TRBD1 matches at 7 bases. This CDR3 is 16 amino acids long. V trimming: 1 base; J trimming: 0 bases; junction bases outside the gene matches: 5. Germline V gene sequence: CDR1 SGHRS, CDR2 YFSETQ. This chain's CDR3 is CASSLPRQGSTDTQYF. CDR3 sequence (DNA): TGCGCCAGCAGCTTGCCCCGACAGGGTAGCACAGATACGCAGTATTTT. Looking up the rest from reference TRBV5-1 and TRBJ2-3 gives the full variable domain: KAGVTQTPRYLIKTRGQQVTLSCSPISGHRSVSWYQQTPGQGLQFLFEYFSETQRNKGNFPGRFSGRQFSNSRSEMNVSTLELGDSALYLCASSLPRQGSTDTQYFGPGTRLTVL.

The CDR3 loop is CASRDREATEAFF. CDR3 in DNA: TGTGCCAGCCGGGACAGGGAGGCAACTGAAGCTTTCTTT. The chain couples TRBV6-5 to TRBJ1-1; 9 bases match TRBD1. The V segment lost 8 bases and the J segment 5 bases; nucleotides outside the gene matches: 6. Germline V CDR1 and CDR2: MNHEY, SVGAGI. The CDR3 is 13 amino acids.

The genes are TRBV5-1 and TRBJ1-1; 7 positions agree with TRBD1. Trimming removed 3 bases from V and 6 bases from J; junction bases left unmatched: 11. The CDR3 is 15 amino acids. The germline V gene has CDR1 SGHRS and CDR2 YFSETQ. Here the CDR3 DNA reads TGCGCCAGCAGCTCCTCCCCAGCCAGGGGGGCTGAAGCTTTCTTT. It encodes CASSSSPARGAEAFF.

The V call is TRBV5-5, the J call TRBJ1-2; 8 bases are shared with TRBD1. CDR1 SGHKS and CDR2 YYEKEE come from the germline V gene (reference sequence). This CDR3 has 15 residues. The junction had 8 bases not matched to a gene; V was cut back by 3 bases and J by 4 bases. CDR3 region: CASSYSGQVIYGYTF. The DNA of the CDR3 is TGTGCCAGCAGCTATTCGGGACAGGTGATCTATGGCTACACCTTC.

V and J are TRBV19 and TRBJ2-1, with D tentatively TRBD1 (6 bases). Germline-derived CDR1 and CDR2 are LNHDA and SQIVND (reference sequence). CDR3 length equals 14 residues. Trimming removed 4 bases from V and 7 bases from J, with 14 bases in between. CDR3 nucleotides: TGTGCCAGTAGTAGAACCCAGGGGCGTAATGAGCAGTTCTTC. Translating gives CASSRTQGRNEQFF.

The chain combines TRBV4-1 with TRBJ2-7; the match to TRBD1 covers 7 bases. CDR1 is MGHRA and CDR2 is YSYEKL in the germline V gene. There are 15 residues in the CDR3. With V trimmed by 1 base and J by 3 bases, 6 bases remained unmatched. CDR3 nucleotides: TGCGCCAGCAGCCAAGTTCCCGGGACAGTCTACGAGCAGTACTTC. Protein sequence: CASSQVPGTVYEQYF.

The chain carries TRBV5-4 and TRBJ1-3; no definite D call. The CDR3 is made up of 13 amino acids. V gave up 2 bases and J gave up 5 bases, with 8 bases separating them. The germline gives CDR1 SGHNT, CDR2 YYREEE (reference sequence). CDR3 residues: CASSLEGRNTIYF. CDR3 in DNA: TGTGCCAGCAGCTTAGAGGGCCGAAACACCATATATTTT. Looking up the rest from reference TRBV5-4 and TRBJ1-3 gives the full variable domain: ETGVTQSPTHLIKTRGQQVTLRCSSQSGHNTVSWYQQALGQGPQFIFQYYREEENGRGNFPPRFSGLQFPNYSSELNVNALELDDSALYLCASSLEGRNTIYFGEGSWLTVV.

The chain couples TRBV5-1 to TRBJ2-5; tentatively, D is TRBD2 (6 bases). Germline CDR1 is SGHRS and CDR2 is YFSETQ. V was pared by 3 bases and J by 6 bases, with 21 bases between. There are 16 residues in the CDR3. As DNA, the CDR3 is TGCGCCAGCAGCTCTTCAGGAGGGGAGTCGGGAAAGACCCAGTACTTC. Translated, it gives CASSSSGGESGKTQYF.

The genes are TRBV21-1 and TRBJ1-2; the D segment call TRBD1 is taken from the table without a DNA check. TRBV21-1 is reported as a pseudogene. The CDR3 spans 14 residues. Here the CDR3 DNA reads TGTGCCAGCAGCGACCGAACCCCGACAGGCGGCTACACCTTC. The encoded protein is CASSDRTPTGGYTF.

This clone was counted a single time. This chain links TRBV19 with TRBJ1-4, with unresolved D. The CDR3 totals 13 residues. Trimming removed 7 bases from V and 5 bases from J, with 11 bases in between. Germline V gene sequence: CDR1 LNHDA, CDR2 SQIVND (reference sequence). The CDR3 loop reads CASKQAGNEKLFF. CDR3 DNA sequence: TGTGCCAGTAAGCAGGCGGGGAATGAAAAACTGTTTTTT.

DNA of the CDR3: TGCGCCAGCAGCCGCCAAGGAACTGGGACTAGCGGGGGGTTGGATGAGCAGTTCTTC. Protein: CASSRQGTGTSGGLDEQFF. The gene calls are TRBV4-1 and TRBJ2-1, with TRBD2 identical over 15 bases. Unmatched junction bases numbered 15, after V lost 4 bases and J lost 8 bases. This CDR3 is 19 amino acids long. The germline gives CDR1 MGHRA, CDR2 YSYEKL.

The V call is TRBV6-5, the J call TRBJ1-2; no clear D gene. Germline CDR1 MNHEY, CDR2 SVGAGI. The CDR3 is 13 residues long. V gave up 8 bases and J gave up 3 bases, with 13 bases separating them. The CDR3 nucleotides are TGTGCCAGCGTTGGACTGTTGGACTATGGCTACACCTTC. It yields the protein CASVGLLDYGYTF.

The chain joins TRBV6-5 to TRBJ1-2; weak D call: TRBD1 (6 bases). Germline-derived CDR1 and CDR2 are MNHEY and SVGAGI. The V end was cut by 0 bases, the J end by 0 bases, with 11 bases between. The CDR3 runs 16 residues. The CDR3 loop reads CASSYSTRTANYGYTF. The CDR3 DNA sequence: TGTGCCAGCAGTTACTCAACGCGGACAGCTAACTATGGCTACACCTTC.

This clone was seen just once. The chain links TRBV28 to TRBJ2-7; 7 nucleotides line up with TRBD1. V lost 6 bases, J lost 2 bases, and 10 bases stayed unmatched. The CDR3 length is 15 residues. Germline CDR1 and CDR2: MDHEN and SYDVKM. The CDR3 here is CASSRPDRATYEQYF. The CDR3 nucleotides read TGTGCCAGCAGCCGACCAGACAGGGCTACCTACGAGCAGTACTTC. Full variable domain (rest looked up from reference TRBV28 and TRBJ2-7): DVKVTQSSRYLVKRTGEKVFLECVQDMDHENMFWYRQDPGLGLRLIYFSYDVKMKEKGDIPEGYSVSREKKERFSLILESASTNQTSMYLCASSRPDRATYEQYFGPGTRLTVT.

This clone is a singleton in its sample. V usage is TRBV7-8 and J usage is TRBJ2-1, with 7 positions matching TRBD1. Germline V CDR1 and CDR2: SGHVS, FQNEAQ. The V and J ends lost 2 bases and 10 bases, in that order; junction bases with no gene match: 17. This CDR3 is 17 amino acids long. The CDR3 spells CASSLIRRTGATEEQFF. The CDR3 DNA reads TGTGCCAGCAGCTTAATTAGGCGAACAGGGGCTACGGAGGAGCAGTTCTTC.

The rearrangement joins TRBV5-5 to TRBJ2-2, with 8 bases matching TRBD2. Germline V gives CDR1 SGHKS, CDR2 YYEKEE (reference sequence). V dropped 3 bases and J dropped 5; count of bases not matched to a gene: 3. This CDR3 region has 14 residues. CDR3 region: CASSSSGRTGELFF. The CDR3 DNA follows: TGTGCCAGCAGCTCTAGCGGGCGAACCGGGGAGCTGTTTTTT. The whole variable domain, filled in from reference TRBV5-5 and TRBJ2-2, reads DAGVTQSPTHLIKTRGQQVTLRCSPISGHKSVSWYQQVLGQGPQFIFQYYEKEERGRGNFPDRFSARQFPNYSSELNVNALLLGDSALYLCASSSSGRTGELFFGEGSRLTVL.

This clone showed up just a few times. V is TRBV2 and J is TRBJ1-3; D ambiguous. The CDR3 extends over 14 amino acids. Germline values: CDR1 SNHLY, CDR2 FYNNEI. Trimming took 5 bases from V and 1 from J, leaving 9 bases between them. The CDR3 DNA is TGTGCCAGCAGTAACAGTATTTCTGGAAACACCATATATTTT. As protein: CASSNSISGNTIYF.

The V gene is TRBV21-1, the J gene TRBJ2-7; the D call in the table, TRBD1, was not verified against the DNA. TRBV21-1 is tagged as a pseudogene. This CDR3 contains 16 residues. The CDR3 region has the DNA TGTGCCAGCAGCAAAGAATGGGCCGAACCGACCTACGAGCAGTACTTC. Its translation: CASSKEWAEPTYEQYF.

This clone was detected only once. This chain connects TRBV2 to TRBJ1-1, with 10 bases that match TRBD1. Trimming at V came to 5 bases and at J to 5 bases, leaving 5 bases not matched to a gene. There are 14 residues in the CDR3. Germline V gives CDR1 SNHLY, CDR2 FYNNEI. The CDR3 bases are TGTGCCAGCAGTCCAGACAGGGGGCTTACTGAAGCTTTCTTT. It yields the protein CASSPDRGLTEAFF.

This chain connects TRBV3-1 (or the pseudogene TRBV3-2) to TRBJ2-1; either TRBD1 or TRBD2 may fit D (5 bases each). Germline V gene lookup returns CDR1 LGHDT and CDR2 YNNKEL (reference sequence). The length of the CDR3 is 15 residues. V shed 7 bases and J shed 2 bases, with 15 bases lying between them. The CDR3 DNA sequence: TGTGCCAGCACCGAAGAGGGGCGGACCTACAATGAGCAGTTCTTC. Amino acid sequence: CASTEEGRTYNEQFF.

This chain connects TRBV19 to TRBJ2-3; TRBD1 aligns across 10 bases. This CDR3 spans 15 amino acids. Unmatched junction bases numbered 7, after V lost 5 bases and J lost 5 bases. Per germline, CDR1 LNHDA and CDR2 SQIVND (reference sequence). This CDR3 is CASSLLDRGIDTQYF. The CDR3 DNA reads TGTGCCAGTAGTCTCCTGGACAGGGGGATAGATACGCAGTATTTT.